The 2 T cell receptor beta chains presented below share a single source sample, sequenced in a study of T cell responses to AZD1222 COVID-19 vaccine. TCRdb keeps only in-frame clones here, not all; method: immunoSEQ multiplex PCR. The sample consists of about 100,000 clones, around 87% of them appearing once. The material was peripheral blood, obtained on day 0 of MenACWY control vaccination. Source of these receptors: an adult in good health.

CDR3 sequence: CASSGTVNSPLHF. The CDR3 coding sequence is TGTGCCAGTTCCGGGACAGTTAATTCACCCCTCCACTTT. The chain is built from TRBV19 and TRBJ1-6, with TRBD1 identical over 7 bases. CDR1 is LNHDA and CDR2 is SQIVND in the germline V gene (reference sequence). This CDR3 is built from 13 residues. V was pared by 8 bases and J by 6 bases, with 4 bases of the junction left unmatched.

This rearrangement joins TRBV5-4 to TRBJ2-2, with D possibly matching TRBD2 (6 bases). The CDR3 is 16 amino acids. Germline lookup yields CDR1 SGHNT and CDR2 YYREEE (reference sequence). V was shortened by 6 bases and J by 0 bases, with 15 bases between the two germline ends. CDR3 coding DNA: TGTGCCAGCACAAGTGTTGGCGGGGCGAACACCGGGGAGCTGTTTTTT. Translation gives CASTSVGGANTGELFF. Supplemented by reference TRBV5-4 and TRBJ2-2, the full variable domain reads ETGVTQSPTHLIKTRGQQVTLRCSSQSGHNTVSWYQQALGQGPQFIFQYYREEENGRGNFPPRFSGLQFPNYSSELNVNALELDDSALYLCASTSVGGANTGELFFGEGSRLTVL.